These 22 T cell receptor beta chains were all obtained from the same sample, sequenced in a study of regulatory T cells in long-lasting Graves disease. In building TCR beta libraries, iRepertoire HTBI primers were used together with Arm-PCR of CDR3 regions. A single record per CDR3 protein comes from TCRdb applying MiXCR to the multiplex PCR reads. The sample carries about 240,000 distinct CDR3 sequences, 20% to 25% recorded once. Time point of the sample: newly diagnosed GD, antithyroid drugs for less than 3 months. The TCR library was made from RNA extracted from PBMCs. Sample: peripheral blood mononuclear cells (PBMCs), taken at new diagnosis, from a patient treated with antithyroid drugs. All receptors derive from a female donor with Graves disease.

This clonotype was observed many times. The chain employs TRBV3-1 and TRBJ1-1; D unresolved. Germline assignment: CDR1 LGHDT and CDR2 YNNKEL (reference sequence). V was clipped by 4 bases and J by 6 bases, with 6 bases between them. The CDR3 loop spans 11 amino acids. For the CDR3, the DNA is TGTGCCAGCAGCCTTCGATCTGAAGCTTTCTTT. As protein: CASSLRSEAFF. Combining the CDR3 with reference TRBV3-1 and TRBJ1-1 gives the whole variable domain DTAVSQTPKYLVTQMGNDKSIKCEQNLGHDTMYWYKQDSKKFLKIMFSYNNKELIINETVPNRFSPKSPDKAHLNLHINSLELGDSAVYFCASSLRSEAFFGQGTRLTVV.

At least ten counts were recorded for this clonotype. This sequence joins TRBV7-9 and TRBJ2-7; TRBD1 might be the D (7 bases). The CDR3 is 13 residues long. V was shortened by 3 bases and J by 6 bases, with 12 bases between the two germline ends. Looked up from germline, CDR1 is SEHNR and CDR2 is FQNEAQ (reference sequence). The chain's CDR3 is CASSFQQGGEQYF. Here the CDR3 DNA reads TGTGCCAGCAGCTTCCAGCAGGGGGGCGAGCAGTACTTC.

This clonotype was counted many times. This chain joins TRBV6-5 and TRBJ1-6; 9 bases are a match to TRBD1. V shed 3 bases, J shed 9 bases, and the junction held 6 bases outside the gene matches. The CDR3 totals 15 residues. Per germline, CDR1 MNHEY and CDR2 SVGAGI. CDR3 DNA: TGTGCCAGCAGTTATGCCGGGACAGGGTTTTCACCCCTCCACTTT. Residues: CASSYAGTGFSPLHF.

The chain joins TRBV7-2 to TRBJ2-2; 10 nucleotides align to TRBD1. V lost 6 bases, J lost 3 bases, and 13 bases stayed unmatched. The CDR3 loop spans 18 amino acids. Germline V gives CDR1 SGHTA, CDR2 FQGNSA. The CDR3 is CASRYGQGVAFDTGELFF. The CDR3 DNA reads TGTGCCAGCAGATATGGACAGGGGGTCGCTTTTGACACCGGGGAGCTGTTTTTT.

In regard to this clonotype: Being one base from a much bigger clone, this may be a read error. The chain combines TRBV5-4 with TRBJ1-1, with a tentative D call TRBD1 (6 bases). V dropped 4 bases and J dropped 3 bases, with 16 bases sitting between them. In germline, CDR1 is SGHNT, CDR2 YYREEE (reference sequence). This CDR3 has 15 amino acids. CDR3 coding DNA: TGTGCCAGCAGCCCTGGAGGGGGGGTTCACACTGAAGCTTTCTTT. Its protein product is CASSPGGGVHTEAFF.

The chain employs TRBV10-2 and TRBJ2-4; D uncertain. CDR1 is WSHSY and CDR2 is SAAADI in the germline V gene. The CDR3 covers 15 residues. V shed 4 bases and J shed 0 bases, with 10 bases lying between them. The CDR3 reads CASSGLPLAKNIQYF. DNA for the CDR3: TGCGCCAGCAGTGGACTGCCACTAGCCAAAAACATTCAGTACTTC.

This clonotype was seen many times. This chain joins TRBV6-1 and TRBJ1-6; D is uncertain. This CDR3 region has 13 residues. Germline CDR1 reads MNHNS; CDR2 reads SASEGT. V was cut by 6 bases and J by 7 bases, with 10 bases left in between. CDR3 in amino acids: CASRDVLNSPLHF. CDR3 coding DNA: TGTGCCAGCAGGGACGTACTGAATTCACCCCTCCACTTT.

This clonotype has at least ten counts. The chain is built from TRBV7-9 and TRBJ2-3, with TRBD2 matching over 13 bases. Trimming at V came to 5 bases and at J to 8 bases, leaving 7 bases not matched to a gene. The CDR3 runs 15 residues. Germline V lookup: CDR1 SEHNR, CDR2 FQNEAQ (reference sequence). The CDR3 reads CASSLLAGGPSTQYF. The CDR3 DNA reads TGTGCCAGCAGCCTACTAGCGGGGGGGCCGAGTACGCAGTATTTT.

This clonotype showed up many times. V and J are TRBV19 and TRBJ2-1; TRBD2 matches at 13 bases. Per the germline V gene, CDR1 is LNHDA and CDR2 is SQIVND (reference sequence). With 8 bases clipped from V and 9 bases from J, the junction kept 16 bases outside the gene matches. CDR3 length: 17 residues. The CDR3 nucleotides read TGTGCCAGTCAGGCCTCGACAACGACTAGCGGGGGGATTGAGCAGTTCTTC. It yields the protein CASQASTTTSGGIEQFF.

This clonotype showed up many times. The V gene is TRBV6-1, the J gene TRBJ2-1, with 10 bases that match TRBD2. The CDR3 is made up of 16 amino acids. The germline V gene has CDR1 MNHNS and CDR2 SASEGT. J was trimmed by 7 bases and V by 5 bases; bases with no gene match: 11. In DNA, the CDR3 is TGTGCCAGCAGTCTCGTAGCTAGCGGGAGTAAGAATGAGCAGTTCTTC. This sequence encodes CASSLVASGSKNEQFF.

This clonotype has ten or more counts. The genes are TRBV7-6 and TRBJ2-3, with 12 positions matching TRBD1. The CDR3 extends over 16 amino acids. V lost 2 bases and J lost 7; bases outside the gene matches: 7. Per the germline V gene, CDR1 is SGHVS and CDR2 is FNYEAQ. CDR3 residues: CASSLRDRGLINTQYF. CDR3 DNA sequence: TGTGCCAGCAGCTTAAGGGACAGGGGGCTTATAAATACGCAGTATTTT. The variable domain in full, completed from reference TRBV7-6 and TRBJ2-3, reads GAGVSQSPRYKVTKRGQDVALRCDPISGHVSLYWYRQALGQGPEFLTYFNYEAQQDKSGLPNDRFSAERPEGSISTLTIQRTEQRDSAMYRCASSLRDRGLINTQYFGPGTRLTVL.

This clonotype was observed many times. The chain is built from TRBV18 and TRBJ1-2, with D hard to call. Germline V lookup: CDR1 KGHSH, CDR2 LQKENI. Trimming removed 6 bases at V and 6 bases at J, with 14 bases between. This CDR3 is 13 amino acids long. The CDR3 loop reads CASSPGRTDGYTF. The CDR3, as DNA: TGTGCCAGCTCGCCGGGCAGGACGGATGGCTACACCTTC. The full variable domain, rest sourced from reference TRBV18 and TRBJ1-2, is NAGVMQNPRHLVRRRGQEARLRCSPMKGHSHVYWYRQLPEEGLKFMVYLQKENIIDESGMPKERFSAEFPKEGPSILRIQQVVRGDSAAYFCASSPGRTDGYTFGSGTRLTVV.

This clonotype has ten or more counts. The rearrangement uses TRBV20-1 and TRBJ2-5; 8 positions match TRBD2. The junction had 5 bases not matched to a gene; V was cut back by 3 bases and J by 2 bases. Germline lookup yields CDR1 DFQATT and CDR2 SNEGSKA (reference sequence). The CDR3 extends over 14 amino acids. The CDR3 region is CSASSAGGQETQYF. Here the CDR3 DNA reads TGCAGTGCTAGTTCCGCGGGGGGACAAGAGACCCAGTACTTC.

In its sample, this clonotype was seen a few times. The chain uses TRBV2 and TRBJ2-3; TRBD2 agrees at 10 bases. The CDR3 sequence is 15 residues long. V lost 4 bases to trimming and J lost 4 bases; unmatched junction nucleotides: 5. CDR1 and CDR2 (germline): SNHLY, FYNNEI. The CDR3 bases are TGTGCCAGCAGTGCGGCTAGCGGGGGATCAGATACGCAGTATTTT. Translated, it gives CASSAASGGSDTQYF.

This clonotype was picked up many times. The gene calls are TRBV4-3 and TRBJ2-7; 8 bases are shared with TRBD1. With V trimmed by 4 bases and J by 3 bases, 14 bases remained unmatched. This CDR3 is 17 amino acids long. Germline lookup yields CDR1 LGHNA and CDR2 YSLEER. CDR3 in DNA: TGCGCCAGCAGCCCAAAATTCCGGGACAGGTCTTTCTACGAGCAGTACTTC. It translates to CASSPKFRDRSFYEQYF.

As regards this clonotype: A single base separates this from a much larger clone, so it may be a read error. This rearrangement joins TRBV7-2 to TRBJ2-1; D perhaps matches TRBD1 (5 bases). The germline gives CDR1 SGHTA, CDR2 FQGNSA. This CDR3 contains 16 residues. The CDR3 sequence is CASSPDPVSGYNEQFF. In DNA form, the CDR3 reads TGCGCCAGCAGCCCTGATCCGGTTTCAGGGTACAATGAGCAGTTCTTC.

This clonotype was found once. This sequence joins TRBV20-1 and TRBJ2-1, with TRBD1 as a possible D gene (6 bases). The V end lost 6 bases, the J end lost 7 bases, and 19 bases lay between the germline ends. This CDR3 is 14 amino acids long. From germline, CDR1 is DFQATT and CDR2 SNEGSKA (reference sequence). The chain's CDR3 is CSATAGTRRNEQFF. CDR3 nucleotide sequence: TGCAGTGCCACCGCCGGGACACGCCGTAATGAGCAGTTCTTC.

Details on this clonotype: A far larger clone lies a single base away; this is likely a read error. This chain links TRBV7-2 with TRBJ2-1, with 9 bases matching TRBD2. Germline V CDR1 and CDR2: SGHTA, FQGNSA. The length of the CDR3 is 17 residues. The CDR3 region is CASSFFLAGSNRNKQFF. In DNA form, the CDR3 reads TGTGCCAGCAGCTTTTTTCTAGCGGGGTCCAATCGCAATAAGCAGTTCTTC.

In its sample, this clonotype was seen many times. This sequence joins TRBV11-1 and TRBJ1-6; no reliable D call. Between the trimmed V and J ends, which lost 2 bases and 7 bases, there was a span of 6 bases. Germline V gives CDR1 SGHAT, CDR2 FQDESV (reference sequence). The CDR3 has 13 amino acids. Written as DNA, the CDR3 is TGTGCCAGCAGCTTAAGCAGCAATTCACCCCTCCACTTT. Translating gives CASSLSSNSPLHF.

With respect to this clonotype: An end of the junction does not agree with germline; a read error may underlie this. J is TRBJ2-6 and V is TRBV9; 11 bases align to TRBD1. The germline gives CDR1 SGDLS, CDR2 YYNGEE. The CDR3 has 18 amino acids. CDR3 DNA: TGTACCAGCAGCGCCAGGGACAGGGGGTTGGAAGGGGCCAACGTCCTGACTTTC. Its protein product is CTSSARDRGLEGANVLTF.

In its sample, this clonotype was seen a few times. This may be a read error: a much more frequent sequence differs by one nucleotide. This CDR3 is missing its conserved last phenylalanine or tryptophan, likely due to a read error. The CDR3 region has the DNA TGTGCCAGCTCACCCGCGGGGGCTAACACTGAAGCTTTCCTT. This sequence encodes CASSPAGANTEAFL. The chain joins TRBV18 to TRBJ1-1; weak D call: TRBD1 (6 bases). CDR1 is KGHSH and CDR2 is LQKENI in the germline V gene. CDR3 size: 14 residues. Trimming stripped 3 bases from V and 2 bases from J, with 10 bases between.

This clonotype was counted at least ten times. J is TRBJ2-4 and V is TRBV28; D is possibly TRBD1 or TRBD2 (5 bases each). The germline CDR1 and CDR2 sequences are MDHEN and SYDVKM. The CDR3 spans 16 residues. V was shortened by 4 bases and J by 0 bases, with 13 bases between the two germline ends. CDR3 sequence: CASSWGFGVAKNIQYF. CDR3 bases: TGTGCCAGCAGTTGGGGGTTCGGGGTAGCCAAAAACATTCAGTACTTC.